Following are 16 T cell receptor beta chains from one sample sequenced in a study of CD8+CD57+ T cells in acquired aplastic anemia. Patients chosen for sequencing had shown CD8+CD57+ cell expansion by flow cytometry. CDR3 and TCR beta VDJ profiling relied on a genomic DNA template. TCRdb used MiXCR to reprocess the reads, holding one entry per CDR3 protein. The repertoire has 160,000 or so distinct CDR3 sequences, around 48% of them found once; the top ten carry 0.85% to 1.2%. Source material: sorted CD4+, CD8+, or CD8+CD57+ T cells (not recorded which) from PBMCs. Receptors originate from a human donor with aplastic anemia.

This clonotype was seen a handful of times. The V gene is TRBV5-1, the J gene TRBJ1-1; D may be TRBD1 (5 bases). The CDR3 sequence is 14 residues long. Germline values: CDR1 SGHRS, CDR2 YFSETQ. The ends were cut back, 3 bases at V and 2 bases at J, with 11 bases in the middle. The CDR3 reads CASSSGRTNTEAFF. CDR3 nucleotide sequence: TGCGCCAGCAGCTCGGGACGGACCAACACTGAAGCTTTCTTT.

The rearrangement joins TRBV9 to TRBJ2-1; the D is unclear. The CDR3 is 13 residues long. Germline CDR1 SGDLS, CDR2 YYNGEE. With 7 bases removed from V and 6 bases from J, the gap between germline ends came to 14 bases. For the CDR3, the DNA is TGTGCCAGCGTTCCTGCGGCATCCAATGAGCAGTTCTTC. Translating gives CASVPAASNEQFF.

This chain uses TRBV7-8 with TRBJ1-1; a possible D gene is TRBD1 (6 bases). V was pared by 2 bases and J by 7 bases, with 8 bases between. This CDR3 is 12 amino acids long. The germline V gene encodes CDR1 SGHVS and CDR2 FQNEAQ. CDR3 nucleotides: TGTGCCAGCAGCTTAACAGGGCGTGAAGCTTTCTTT. Protein: CASSLTGREAFF.

The chain joins TRBV7-8 to TRBJ1-6; D is unclear. CDR1 SGHVS and CDR2 FQNEAQ come from the germline V gene. This CDR3 has 14 residues. Trimming removed 0 bases from V and 11 bases from J, with 11 bases in between. As DNA, the CDR3 is TGTGCCAGCAGCTTAGCTGGAGGTTGGGCACCCCTCCACTTT. It translates to CASSLAGGWAPLHF.

Concerning this clonotype itself: A read error may explain this, as a much larger clone is one base away. The V call is TRBV14, the J call TRBJ2-5; D may be TRBD1 or TRBD2 (5 bases each). The CDR3 extends over 14 amino acids. Germline-derived CDR1 and CDR2 are SGHDN and FVKESK. The CDR3 region is CASSQTGPIETQCF. Here the CDR3 DNA reads TGTGCCAGCAGCCAAACGGGGCCGATAGAGACCCAGTGCTTC.

V usage is TRBV20-1 and J usage is TRBJ2-3; 7 bases fit TRBD2. Looked up from germline, CDR1 is DFQATT and CDR2 is SNEGSKA (reference sequence). The CDR3 totals 15 residues. Losses at the gene ends were 5 bases for V and 2 bases for J; bases not matched to a gene: 10. The CDR3 sequence is CSASDGTTTTDTQYF. DNA for the CDR3: TGCAGTGCTTCGGATGGGACTACTACCACAGATACGCAGTATTTT.

CDR3 nucleotide sequence: TGTGCCAGCAGCCGGCCATCGAACACCATATATTTT. Translated: CASSRPSNTIYF. This sequence joins TRBV7-9 and TRBJ1-3, with D hard to call. The CDR3 sequence is 12 residues long. Between the trimmed V and J ends, which lost 5 bases and 7 bases, there was a span of 9 bases. Germline V CDR1 and CDR2: SEHNR, FQNEAQ (reference sequence). The variable domain in full, completed from reference TRBV7-9 and TRBJ1-3, reads DTGVSQNPRHKITKRGQNVTFRCDPISEHNRLYWYRQTLGQGPEFLTYFQNEAQLEKSRLLSDRFSAERPKGSFSTLEIQRTEQGDSAMYLCASSRPSNTIYFGEGSWLTVV.

Ten or more counts support this clonotype. This chain uses TRBV27 with TRBJ1-1; no reliable D call. The CDR3 is made up of 12 amino acids. In germline, CDR1 is MNHEY, CDR2 SMNVEV (reference sequence). The ends were cut back, 9 bases at V and 1 base at J, with 9 bases in the middle. In nucleotides, the CDR3 is TGTGCCAGGGCCCAGGAGAACACTGAAGCTTTCTTT. Translation gives CARAQENTEAFF.

This clonotype has ten or more counts. CDR3 region: CASSLGRGTDTQYF. The CDR3, as DNA: TGTGCCAGCAGCTTAGGACGGGGCACAGATACGCAGTATTTT. The V and J genes are TRBV11-1 and TRBJ2-3; D is undetermined. Germline CDR1 is SGHAT and CDR2 is FQDESV (reference sequence). The V gene lost 1 base and the J gene lost 1 base, with 6 bases spanning the gap. The CDR3 has 14 residues.

The gene calls are TRBV6-4 and TRBJ1-5, with a possible D match to TRBD1 (6 bases). V lost 3 bases to trimming and J lost 2 bases, with 11 bases between them. The length of the CDR3 is 15 residues. The germline CDR1 and CDR2 sequences are MRHNA and SNTAGT. CDR3 residues: CASSESPGGNQPQHF. The CDR3 DNA sequence: TGTGCCAGCAGTGAGTCTCCAGGGGGCAATCAGCCCCAGCATTTT.

Ten or more counts support this clonotype. J is TRBJ1-1 and V is TRBV5-5; 9 bases line up with TRBD1. V trimming: 4 bases; J trimming: 7 bases; junction bases outside the gene matches: 11. The CDR3 contains 15 residues. CDR1 is SGHKS and CDR2 is YYEKEE in the germline V gene (reference sequence). This CDR3 reads CASSPGTGKSVEAFF. CDR3 bases: TGTGCCAGCAGCCCCGGGACAGGGAAGAGTGTTGAAGCTTTCTTT.

This clonotype was counted only a few times. The gene calls are TRBV29-1 and TRBJ2-3; 9 bases fit TRBD2. The CDR3 length is 15 residues. Germline CDR1 SQVTM, CDR2 ANQGSEA. The junction had 9 bases not matched to a gene; V was cut back by 4 bases and J by 4 bases. This CDR3 reads CSVGSGTSFADTQYF. CDR3 DNA sequence: TGCAGCGTTGGATCCGGGACTAGCTTTGCAGATACGCAGTATTTT.

This clonotype showed up just a few times. This CDR3 is CASKRNTEAFF. The DNA for the CDR3 is TGTGCCAGCAAGAGGAACACTGAAGCTTTCTTT. V gene TRBV2 combines with J gene TRBJ1-1; D is undetermined. In germline, CDR1 is SNHLY, CDR2 FYNNEI. Trimming stripped 7 bases from V and 1 base from J, with 4 bases between. The CDR3 consists of 11 residues.

To note about this clonotype: A much larger clone lies one base from this, so it may be a read error. The rearrangement joins TRBV12-3 or TRBV12-4 to TRBJ2-3, with TRBD2 matching over 10 bases. V gave up 4 bases and J gave up 6 bases; unmatched junction bases: 10. This CDR3 spans 16 amino acids. The CDR3: CASSWTGNSGGDTQYF. CDR3 sequence (DNA): TGTGCCAGCAGTTGGACCGGGAATAGCGGGGGGGATACGCAGTATTTT.

This chain links TRBV3-1 with TRBJ2-1; D is possibly TRBD1 (6 bases). CDR1 LGHDT and CDR2 YNNKEL come from the germline V gene (reference sequence). Trimming took 2 bases from V and 9 from J, leaving 11 bases between them. The CDR3 runs 13 residues. This chain's CDR3 is CASSQRGHSEQFF. CDR3 bases: TGTGCCAGCAGCCAAAGGGGACATTCTGAGCAGTTCTTC.

The genes are TRBV5-1 and TRBJ2-2, with D tentatively TRBD1 (6 bases). With 5 bases removed from V and 0 bases from J, the gap between germline ends came to 11 bases. CDR1 is SGHRS and CDR2 is YFSETQ in the germline V gene. The CDR3 consists of 15 residues. The CDR3, as DNA: TGCGCCAGCAGTTTCGGGACAACGAACACCGGGGAGCTGTTTTTT. It yields the protein CASSFGTTNTGELFF.